The T cell receptor beta chain described here comes from a study of CD8+ T cells in alopecia areata. Findings and limits, study-wide: With tofacitinib ongoing, many expanded lesional clones persisted in both scalp and blood. Tofacitinib significantly lowered scalp clonality and expanded CD8+ clones among the top 100. Normal skin's resident alphabeta T cells are sequenced alongside lesional scalp T cells.

To note about this clone: Antigen unknown.

Following RNA extraction, reverse transcription yielded cDNA that acted as the sequencing template. The table came from immunoSEQ multiplex PCR; TCRdb's copy has only in-frame clones and leaves some out. The sample consists of about 290,000 clones, roughly 64% of them appearing once. Germline-derived CDR1 and CDR2 are SGHRS and YFSETQ. V was cut by 1 base and J by 9 bases, with 13 bases left in between. This CDR3 region has 14 residues. Noted treatment: oral pan-JAK inhibitor, 5-10 mg twice daily. Lesional scalp tissue (obtained by punch biopsy) and peripheral blood were collected from alopecia areata patients.

The source was CD4+ T cells sorted from blood, collected at week 24, from a patient treated with tofacitinib. The TCR sequence derives from a human donor with alopecia areata. The genes are TRBV5-1 and TRBJ2-2; possible D gene TRBD2, 6 bases. The CDR3 reads CASSLTQAGRELFF. In nucleotides, the CDR3 is TGCGCCAGCAGCTTGACTCAGGCGGGGAGGGAGCTGTTTTTT.